The present entry profiles one T cell receptor beta chain with its context. V trimming: 4 bases; J trimming: 8 bases; junction bases outside the gene matches: 12. There are 15 residues in the CDR3. CDR1 is SNHLY, CDR2 FYNNEI, per germline. This sample was included in a study of OX40 agonist ivuxolimab in advanced cancers. Produced via immunoSEQ multiplex PCR; TCRdb's table is partial and in-frame only. Of about 52,000 clones in the sample, approximately 90% were seen once. This TCR was sampled from an adult with an advanced solid tumor such as melanoma, head and neck, liver or kidney cancer. Here the sequenced sample was CD4+ or CD8+ T cells sorted from blood, taken in a trial of the OX40 agonist ivuxolimab. J is TRBJ2-7 and V is TRBV2; 9 nucleotides agree with TRBD2. CDR3 in DNA: TGTGCCAGCAGTGTGGAAGCGGGGGGCCCTTACCAGCAGTACTTC. It encodes CASSVEAGGPYQQYF.